These 25 T cell receptor beta chains came from one sample sequenced in a study of blood T cells in healthy people across ages (dated by TCRdb to the mid-2010s). The library came from 5' RACE. The sample was run on an Illumina HiSeq 2500. A second PCR of roughly 6 to 12 cycles was performed with a sample-barcoded 5' primer and a J-beta primer mix. The raw public data were reprocessed by TCRdb itself: fastp quality trimming at Q25, MiXCR clonotype calling, in-frame beta chains only. For every CDR3 protein sequence, its rows merge into one entry that carries the most common genes and DNA. The sample contains about 680,000 distinct CDR3 sequences, more than 40% of them found a single time. About a third of the sample is taken by the ten largest. The sequencing sample was made of blood. These receptors all come from a woman aged 55-70 years in good health.

This rearrangement joins TRBV20-1 to TRBJ2-3, with D unresolved. Germline assignment: CDR1 DFQATT and CDR2 SNEGSKA (reference sequence). This CDR3 region has 14 residues. Trimming removed 1 base at V and 0 bases at J, with 8 bases between. The CDR3, as DNA: TGCAGTGCTAGAGCGTTGGGGAGCACAGATACGCAGTATTTT. Encoded protein: CSARALGSTDTQYF.

The J gene is TRBJ2-5, the V gene TRBV7-3, with 7 bases that match TRBD2. CDR3 size: 16 residues. V lost 0 bases, J lost 5 bases, and 9 bases stayed unmatched. Germline-derived CDR1 and CDR2 are SGHTA and FQGTGA. CDR3 nucleotides: TGTGCCAGCAGCTTAACGTCCCCTGGGAGGGTGGAGACCCAGTACTTC. It codes for CASSLTSPGRVETQYF.

The J gene is TRBJ2-3, the V gene TRBV27; 15 positions match TRBD2. The CDR3 has 22 residues. Losses at the gene ends were 6 bases for V and 0 bases for J; bases not matched to a gene: 19. Germline V CDR1 and CDR2: MNHEY, SMNVEV (reference sequence). The CDR3 protein is CASRIRGGLAGGQVTSTDTQYF. The CDR3 coding sequence is TGTGCCAGCAGGATAAGGGGTGGACTAGCGGGAGGGCAGGTAACTAGCACAGATACGCAGTATTTT.

This sequence joins TRBV2 and TRBJ2-5; 7 nucleotides line up with TRBD2. CDR3 length: 16 amino acids. Germline V gene lookup returns CDR1 SNHLY and CDR2 FYNNEI. V gave up 1 base and J gave up 1 base; unmatched junction bases: 6. DNA of the CDR3: TGTGCCAGCAGTGAAGGCCTAGCGGTCCCCCAAGAGACCCAGTACTTC. This codes for CASSEGLAVPQETQYF.

The chain combines TRBV7-2 with TRBJ2-7, with D unresolved. The CDR3 loop spans 12 amino acids. Germline V gene sequence: CDR1 SGHTA, CDR2 FQGNSA. V was pared by 6 bases and J by 1 base, with 7 bases between. The CDR3 sequence: CASREYSYEQYF. The CDR3, as DNA: TGTGCCAGCAGGGAGTATTCCTACGAGCAGTACTTC.

The J gene is TRBJ2-4, the V gene TRBV27; 10 nucleotides agree with TRBD2. The CDR3 runs to 16 residues. V dropped 5 bases and J dropped 2; count of bases not matched to a gene: 6. CDR1 MNHEY and CDR2 SMNVEV come from the germline V gene (reference sequence). CDR3 region: CASSVSGGPTKNIQYF. In DNA form, the CDR3 reads TGTGCCAGCAGTGTTAGCGGGGGGCCGACCAAAAACATTCAGTACTTC.

The chain employs TRBV4-3 and TRBJ2-3; perhaps TRBD1 as D (6 bases). This CDR3 comprises 15 residues. V lost 0 bases to trimming and J lost 5 bases, with 12 bases between them. From germline, CDR1 is LGHNA and CDR2 YSLEER. As DNA, the CDR3 is TGCGCCAGCAGCCAAGACAGGGGATCTCTAGATACGCAGTATTTT. It is translated as CASSQDRGSLDTQYF.

The CDR3 nucleotides read TGTGCCAGCAGTTTCCCCAGGGTCGACTATGGCTACACCTTC. Translation: CASSFPRVDYGYTF. The chain has TRBV28 and TRBJ1-2; the D gene is possibly TRBD1 (5 bases). CDR1 is MDHEN and CDR2 is SYDVKM in the germline V gene. Trimming removed 3 bases at V and 3 bases at J, with 11 bases between. The CDR3 is 14 residues long.

The chain joins TRBV5-4 to TRBJ2-7, with TRBD2 matching 10 bases. From germline, CDR1 is SGHNT and CDR2 YYREEE (reference sequence). The CDR3 covers 15 residues. The V gene end was trimmed by 4 bases and the J gene end by 2 bases; junction bases not matched to a gene: 6. CDR3 in amino acids: CASSPSGRGAYEQYF. CDR3 DNA sequence: TGTGCCAGCAGCCCGAGCGGGAGGGGGGCCTACGAGCAGTACTTC.

The J gene is TRBJ2-7, the V gene TRBV20-1; 10 nucleotides match TRBD1. CDR1 DFQATT and CDR2 SNEGSKA come from the germline V gene (reference sequence). The CDR3 is 16 amino acids. The trim removed 7 bases at V and 2 bases at J, leaving 14 bases unmatched. CDR3 protein: CSGSSYRDRGTYEQYF. In DNA form, the CDR3 reads TGCAGTGGTTCTTCTTATCGGGACAGGGGAACCTACGAGCAGTACTTC.

In regard to this clonotype: A much more abundant neighbour one base away suggests this may be a read error. The chain carries TRBV29-1 and TRBJ2-3; D is unclear. CDR3 length: 12 amino acids. Germline V gene sequence: CDR1 SQVTM, CDR2 ANQGSEA. The ends were cut back, 2 bases at V and 4 bases at J, with 7 bases in the middle. In nucleotides, the CDR3 is TGCAGCGTTGAAACGGCCCCAGATACGCAGTATTTT. Its protein is CSVETAPDTQYF.

This chain uses TRBV6-4 with TRBJ1-2; the match to TRBD1 covers 9 bases. Germline lookup yields CDR1 MRHNA and CDR2 SNTAGT. The junction had 8 bases not matched to a gene; V was cut back by 4 bases and J by 2 bases. The CDR3 runs to 16 residues. Here the CDR3 reads CASSGSGTGRNYGYTF. For the CDR3, the DNA is TGTGCCAGCAGTGGCTCCGGGACAGGGCGGAACTATGGCTACACCTTC.

The CDR3 spells CASSNQAGGGYNSPLHF. The CDR3 nucleotides are TGTGCCAGCAGCAATCAAGCGGGAGGGGGCTATAATTCACCCCTCCACTTT. V is TRBV7-2 and J is TRBJ1-6; weak D call: TRBD1 (6 bases). The CDR3 has 17 residues. The V gene lost 5 bases and the J gene lost 3 bases, with 17 bases spanning the gap. The germline gives CDR1 SGHTA, CDR2 FQGNSA.

A note on this clonotype: One base away lies a much larger clone, so this may be a sequencing read error. V usage is TRBV15 and J usage is TRBJ2-6; D is unresolved. The CDR3 totals 15 residues. Germline V gene lookup returns CDR1 LNHNV and CDR2 YYDKDF (reference sequence). The CDR3 loop reads CASSRLSSGANVLTF. The CDR3, as DNA: TGTGCCTCCAGCAGACTGAGCTCTGGGGCCAACGTCCTGACTTTC.

Turning to this clonotype: One end of the junction fails to match germline, which may point to a read error. The chain uses TRBV7-9 and TRBJ2-5; D remains ambiguous. Germline CDR1 SEHNR, CDR2 FQNEAQ (reference sequence). CDR3 length equals 12 residues. The CDR3 loop is CAGSFEQETQYF. The DNA for the CDR3 is TGTGCCGGCAGCTTTGAGCAAGAGACCCAGTACTTC.

This chain joins TRBV28 and TRBJ2-1; TRBD2 might be the D (5 bases). The germline gives CDR1 MDHEN, CDR2 SYDVKM. The CDR3 extends over 18 amino acids. The germline V and J ends were trimmed by 6 bases and 0 bases, with 21 bases remaining between them. The CDR3 region has the DNA TGTGCCAGCAGATCCACCCGAGGGATTGTTAGCTCCTACAATGAGCAGTTCTTC. Residues: CASRSTRGIVSSYNEQFF.

The chain recombines TRBV3-1 with TRBJ1-3; no clear D. CDR3 size: 14 residues. From germline, CDR1 is LGHDT and CDR2 YNNKEL (reference sequence). Trimming shortened V by 3 bases and J by 0 bases, and 6 bases separated the two germline ends. CDR3 protein: CASSHPPSGNTIYF. CDR3 coding DNA: TGTGCCAGCAGCCACCCCCCCTCTGGAAACACCATATATTTT.

This clonotype was seen a single time. The V gene is TRBV7-2, the J gene TRBJ1-5, with D uncertain. V was shortened by 2 bases and J by 5 bases, with 13 bases between the two germline ends. The CDR3 contains 15 residues. Germline V gene sequence: CDR1 SGHTA, CDR2 FQGNSA. The CDR3 loop is CASSLLVDRYQPQHF. The CDR3 bases are TGTGCCAGCAGCTTATTAGTCGACCGGTATCAGCCCCAGCATTTT.

This clonotype was detected ten times or more. The gene calls are TRBV12-3 or TRBV12-4 and TRBJ2-7; D is perhaps TRBD1 or TRBD2 (5 bases each). The ends were cut back, 6 bases at V and 8 bases at J, with 26 bases in the middle. The CDR3 runs to 16 residues. The CDR3 coding sequence is TGTGCCAGCAGCGAACTAGGACACCTACAAGGGTTAAAGCAGTACTTC. Translated: CASSELGHLQGLKQYF.

The chain couples TRBV19 to TRBJ2-1, with D perhaps given as TRBD1 or TRBD2 (5 bases each). CDR1 and CDR2 from the germline V gene are LNHDA and SQIVND (reference sequence). V lost 4 bases and J lost 6, with 13 bases in between. The CDR3 runs to 14 residues. CDR3 in DNA: TGTGCCAGTAGTAGGGACCGGTGGGGCAATGAGCAGTTCTTC. Protein sequence: CASSRDRWGNEQFF. The variable domain in full, with the rest retrieved from reference TRBV19 and TRBJ2-1, is DGGITQSPKYLFRKEGQNVTLSCEQNLNHDAMYWYRQDPGQGLRLIYYSQIVNDFQKGDIAEGYSVSREKKESFPLTVTSAQKNPTAFYLCASSRDRWGNEQFFGPGTRLTVL.

The rearrangement links TRBV5-1 to TRBJ1-2; 7 bases agree with TRBD1. The germline gives CDR1 SGHRS, CDR2 YFSETQ. The CDR3 has 16 amino acids. V lost 3 bases to trimming and J lost 0 bases; unmatched junction nucleotides: 8. The CDR3 DNA follows: TGCGCCAGCAGCTGGGGGACAGCCAGCGCTAACTATGGCTACACCTTC. It specifies CASSWGTASANYGYTF.

This clonotype was observed a few times. The chain carries TRBV7-2 and TRBJ2-5; 7 bases fit TRBD2. Germline V gene sequence: CDR1 SGHTA, CDR2 FQGNSA. J lost 1 base, V lost 1 base, and 6 bases had no gene match. The CDR3 loop spans 16 amino acids. The CDR3 here is CASSLVTTSPQETQYF. CDR3 coding DNA: TGTGCCAGCAGCTTAGTAACGACTAGCCCCCAAGAGACCCAGTACTTC.

The chain combines TRBV4-2 with TRBJ2-7; 9 nucleotides align to TRBD2. The end of the DNA is better explained by TRBJ2-5, so the J call may be wrong. This CDR3 comprises 17 residues. Germline V gene sequence: CDR1 LGHNA, CDR2 YNFKEQ. The CDR3 DNA reads TGTGCCAGCAGCCAAGATCCCCCGCTAGCGGGACTGGAGACCCAGTACTTC. Protein sequence: CASSQDPPLAGLETQYF.

The genes are TRBV5-1 and TRBJ2-2; 7 bases fit TRBD2. Germline V lookup: CDR1 SGHRS, CDR2 YFSETQ. The CDR3 sequence is 16 residues long. V gave up 4 bases and J gave up 5 bases; unmatched junction bases: 11. The CDR3 DNA follows: TGCGCCAGCAGCCTTATCAGGCGGCGGGAGACCGGGGAGCTGTTTTTT. Its translation: CASSLIRRRETGELFF.

The chain carries TRBV7-2 and TRBJ2-3, with D possibly being TRBD2 (6 bases). Germline CDR1 and CDR2: SGHTA and FQGNSA. The CDR3 runs 13 residues. V was trimmed by 5 bases and J by 6 bases, leaving 12 bases between them. CDR3 nucleotides: TGTGCCAGCAGCCCGGAGGGTTTGGATACGCAGTATTTT. Translated: CASSPEGLDTQYF.